Given below is one T cell receptor beta chain in context. Its matching antigen is unknown. The CDR3 contains 14 residues. Germline V CDR1 and CDR2: DFQATT, SNEGSKA (reference sequence). Trimming pared 0 bases from V and 1 base from J, leaving 9 bases between. This record belongs to a study of T-cell memory formation after mild COVID-19. TCR alpha and TCR beta cDNA libraries carrying sample barcodes and UMIs came from 5'RACE with constant-segment primers. TCRdb itself ran the 5' RACE reads through MiXCR, one entry per CDR3 protein. The table includes fewer than 350,000 distinct CDR3 sequences, roughly 8% detected once. General study findings and limits: Detection of some responders pre-infection suggested pre-existing cross-reactive memory T cells participated.

The source material was PBMCs or a T cell subset sorted from them (not recorded which). V is TRBV20-1 and J is TRBJ2-5, with no clear D. This TCR derives from a man between 18 and 35 years old who had mild COVID-19 (a few samples of this study predate the infection). Cell type and time point are not known. CDR3 nucleotides: TGCAGTGCTAGAGATCGAAGGGTCCAAGAGACCCAGTACTTC. The encoded protein is CSARDRRVQETQYF.